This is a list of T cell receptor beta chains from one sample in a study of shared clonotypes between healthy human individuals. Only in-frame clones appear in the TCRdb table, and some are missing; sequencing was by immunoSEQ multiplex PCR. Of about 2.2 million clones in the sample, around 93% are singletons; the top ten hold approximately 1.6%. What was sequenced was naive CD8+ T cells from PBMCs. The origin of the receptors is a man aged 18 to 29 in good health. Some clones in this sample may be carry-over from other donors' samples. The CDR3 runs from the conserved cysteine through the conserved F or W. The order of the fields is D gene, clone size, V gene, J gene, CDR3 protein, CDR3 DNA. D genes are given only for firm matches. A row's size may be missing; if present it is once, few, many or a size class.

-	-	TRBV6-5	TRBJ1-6	CASREDNSPLHF	TGTGCCAGCAGAGAAGATAATTCACCCCTCCACTTT
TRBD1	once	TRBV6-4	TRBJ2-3	CASSARDRGTDTQYF	TGTGCCAGCAGCGCCAGGGACAGGGGGACAGATACGCAGTATTTT
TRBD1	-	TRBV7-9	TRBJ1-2	CASSLDRGSYGYTF	TGTGCCAGCAGCTTAGACAGGGGCTCCTATGGCTACACCTTC
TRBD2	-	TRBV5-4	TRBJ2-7	CASRKTSESTRQTGGEQYF	TGTGCCAGCAGGAAGACTAGCGAGAGCACCCGCCAAACAGGAGGCGAGCAGTACTTC
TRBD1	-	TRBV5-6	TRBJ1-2	CASSTAGTGDGGYTF	TGTGCCAGCAGCACCGCCGGGACAGGGGATGGTGGCTACACCTTC
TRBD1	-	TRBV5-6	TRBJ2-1	CASSLGTGVGEQFF	TGTGCCAGCAGCTTGGGGACAGGGGTGGGTGAGCAGTTCTTC
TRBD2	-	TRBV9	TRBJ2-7	CASSLRAGESSYEQYF	TGTGCCAGCAGCCTCAGAGCGGGAGAGAGCTCCTACGAGCAGTACTTC
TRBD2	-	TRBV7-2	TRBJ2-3	CASSLVAGVATDTQYF	TGTGCCAGCAGCTTAGTGGCGGGGGTGGCCACAGATACGCAGTATTTT
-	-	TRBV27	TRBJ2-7	CASSPTQVPGYEQYF	TGTGCCAGCAGCCCTACCCAGGTCCCCGGGTACGAGCAGTACTTC
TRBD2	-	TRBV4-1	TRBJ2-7	CASSRATSGPTVSYEQYF	TGCGCCAGCAGCCGGGCGACTAGCGGGCCGACGGTCTCCTACGAGCAGTACTTC
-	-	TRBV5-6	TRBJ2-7	CASSSVGYEQYF	TGTGCCAGCAGTTCGGTCGGCTACGAGCAGTACTTC
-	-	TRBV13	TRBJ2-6	CASSPKDSLFGANVLTF	TGTGCCAGCAGCCCCAAGGACAGCCTCTTTGGGGCCAACGTCCTGACTTTC
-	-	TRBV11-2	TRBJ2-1	CASSLAGLNEQFF	TGTGCCAGCAGCTTAGCAGGCCTCAATGAGCAGTTCTTC
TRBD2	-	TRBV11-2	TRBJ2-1	CASSHTSDYYNEQFF	TGTGCCAGCAGCCACACTAGCGACTACTACAATGAGCAGTTCTTC
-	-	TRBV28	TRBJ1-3	CASSSYRINSGNTIYF	TGTGCCAGCAGTTCGTACAGAATCAACTCTGGAAACACCATATATTTT
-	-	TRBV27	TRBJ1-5	CASTPGGGNQPQHF	TGTGCCAGCACCCCGGGGGGTGGCAATCAGCCCCAGCATTTT
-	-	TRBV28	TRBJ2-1	CASSLFAAGIRNEQFF	TGTGCCAGCAGTTTATTTGCGGCGGGAATTAGGAATGAGCAGTTCTTC
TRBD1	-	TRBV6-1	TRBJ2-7	CASSEADRGGYEQYF	TGTGCCAGCAGTGAAGCGGACAGGGGAGGGTACGAGCAGTACTTC
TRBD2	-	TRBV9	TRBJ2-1	CASSVSSGSRNEQFF	TGTGCCAGCAGCGTATCTAGCGGGAGTCGGAATGAGCAGTTCTTC
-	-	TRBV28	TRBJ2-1	CASSWGKNEQFF	TGTGCCAGCAGTTGGGGGAAAAATGAGCAGTTCTTC
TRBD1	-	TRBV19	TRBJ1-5	CASSDRGGDNQPQHF	TGTGCCAGCTCGGACAGGGGAGGGGACAATCAGCCCCAGCATTTT
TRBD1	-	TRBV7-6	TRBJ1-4	CASSLLTGVGEKLFF	TGTGCCAGCAGCTTACTCACAGGGGTTGGAGAAAAACTGTTTTTT
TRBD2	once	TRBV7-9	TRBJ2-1	CAASGQLGDDEQFF	TGTGCCGCTAGCGGGCAGTTGGGGGACGATGAGCAGTTCTTC
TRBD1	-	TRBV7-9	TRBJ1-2	CASSPPGQSNYGYTF	TGTGCCAGCAGCCCCCCGGGACAGTCAAACTATGGCTACACCTTC
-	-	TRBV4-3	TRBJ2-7	CASSQDNAWTEGSMGQYF	TGCGCCAGCAGCCAAGATAACGCTTGGACAGAGGGGTCGATGGGGCAGTACTTC
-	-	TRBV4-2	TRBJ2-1	CASSDAGLSYNEQFF	TGTGCCAGCAGCGACGCGGGCCTCTCCTACAATGAGCAGTTCTTC